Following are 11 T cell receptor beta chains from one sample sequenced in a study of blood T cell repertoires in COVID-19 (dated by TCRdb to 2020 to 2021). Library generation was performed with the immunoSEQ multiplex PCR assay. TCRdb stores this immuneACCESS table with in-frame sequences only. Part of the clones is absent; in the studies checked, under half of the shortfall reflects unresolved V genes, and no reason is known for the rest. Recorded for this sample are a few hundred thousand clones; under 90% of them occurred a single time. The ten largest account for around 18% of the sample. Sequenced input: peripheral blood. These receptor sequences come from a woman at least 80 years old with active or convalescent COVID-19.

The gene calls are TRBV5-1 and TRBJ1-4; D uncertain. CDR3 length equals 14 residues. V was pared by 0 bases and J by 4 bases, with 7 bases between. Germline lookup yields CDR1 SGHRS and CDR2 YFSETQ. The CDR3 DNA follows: TGCGCCAGCAGCTTGGACAGTTTTAATGAAAAACTGTTTTTT. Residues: CASSLDSFNEKLFF.

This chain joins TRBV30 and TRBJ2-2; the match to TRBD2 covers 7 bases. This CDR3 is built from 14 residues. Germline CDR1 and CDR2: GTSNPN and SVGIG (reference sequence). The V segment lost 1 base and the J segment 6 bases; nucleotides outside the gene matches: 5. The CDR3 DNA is TGTGCCTGGAGTGCAATTCGGGGGGCCGGGGAGCTGTTTTTT. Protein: CAWSAIRGAGELFF.

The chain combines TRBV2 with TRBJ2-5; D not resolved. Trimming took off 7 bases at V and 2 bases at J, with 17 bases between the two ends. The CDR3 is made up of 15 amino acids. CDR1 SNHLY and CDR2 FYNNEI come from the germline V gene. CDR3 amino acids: CASKVPLGGQETQYF. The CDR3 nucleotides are TGTGCCAGCAAAGTACCCCTAGGTGGTCAAGAGACCCAGTACTTC. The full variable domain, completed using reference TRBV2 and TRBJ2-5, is EPEVTQTPSHQVTQMGQEVILRCVPISNHLYFYWYRQILGQKVEFLVSFYNNEISEKSEIFDDQFSVERPDGSNFTLKIRSTKLEDSAMYFCASKVPLGGQETQYFGPGTRLLVL.

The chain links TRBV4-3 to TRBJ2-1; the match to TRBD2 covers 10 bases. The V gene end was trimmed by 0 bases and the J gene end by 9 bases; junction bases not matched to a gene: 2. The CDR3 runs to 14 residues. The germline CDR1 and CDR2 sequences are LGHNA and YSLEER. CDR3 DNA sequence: TGCGCCAGCAGCCAAGATCGGACTAGCGGTGAGCAGTTCTTC. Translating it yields CASSQDRTSGEQFF.

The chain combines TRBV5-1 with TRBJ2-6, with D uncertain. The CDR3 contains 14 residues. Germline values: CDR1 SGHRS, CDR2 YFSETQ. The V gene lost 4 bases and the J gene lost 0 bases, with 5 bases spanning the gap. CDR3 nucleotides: TGCGCCAGCAGCCCGGGCTCTGGGGCCAACGTCCTGACTTTC. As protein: CASSPGSGANVLTF. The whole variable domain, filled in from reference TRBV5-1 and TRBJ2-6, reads KAGVTQTPRYLIKTRGQQVTLSCSPISGHRSVSWYQQTPGQGLQFLFEYFSETQRNKGNFPGRFSGRQFSNSRSEMNVSTLELGDSALYLCASSPGSGANVLTFGAGSRLTVL.

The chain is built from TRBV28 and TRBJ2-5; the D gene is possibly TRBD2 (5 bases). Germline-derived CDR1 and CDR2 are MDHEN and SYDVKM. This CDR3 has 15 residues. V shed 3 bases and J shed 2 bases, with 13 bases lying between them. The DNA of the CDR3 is TGTGCCAGCAGTTTTTACCTAGCTGGACAAGAGACCCAGTACTTC. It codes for CASSFYLAGQETQYF.

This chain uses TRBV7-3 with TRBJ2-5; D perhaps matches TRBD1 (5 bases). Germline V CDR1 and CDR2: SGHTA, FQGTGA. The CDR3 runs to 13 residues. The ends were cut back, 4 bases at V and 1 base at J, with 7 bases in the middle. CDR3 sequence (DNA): TGTGCCAGCAGCTCGACAGCCCAAGAGACCCAGTACTTC. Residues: CASSSTAQETQYF.

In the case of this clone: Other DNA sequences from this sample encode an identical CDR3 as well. The CDR3 protein is CASSLTAGSTEAFF. Here the CDR3 DNA reads TGTGCCAGCAGCTTAACGGCGGGGAGCACTGAAGCTTTCTTT. The chain joins TRBV7-3 to TRBJ1-1; D is unresolved. Trimming stripped 0 bases from V and 4 bases from J, with 9 bases between. Germline V gene lookup returns CDR1 SGHTA and CDR2 FQGTGA. CDR3 size: 14 residues.

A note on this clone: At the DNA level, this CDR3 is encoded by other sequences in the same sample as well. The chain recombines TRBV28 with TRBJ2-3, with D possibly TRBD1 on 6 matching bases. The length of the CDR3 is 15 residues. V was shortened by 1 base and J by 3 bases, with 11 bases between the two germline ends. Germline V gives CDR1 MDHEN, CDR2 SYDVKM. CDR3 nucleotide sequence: TGTGCCAGCAGTTTATTGGGAACAGGGACAGATACGCAGTATTTT. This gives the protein CASSLLGTGTDTQYF.

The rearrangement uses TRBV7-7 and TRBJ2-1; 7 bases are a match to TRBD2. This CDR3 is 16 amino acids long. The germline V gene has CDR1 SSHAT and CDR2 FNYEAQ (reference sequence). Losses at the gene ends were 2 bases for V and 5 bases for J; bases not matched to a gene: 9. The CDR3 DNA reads TGTGCCAGCAGCTTACTTATGAGCGGGGACCACAATGAGCAGTTCTTC. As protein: CASSLLMSGDHNEQFF. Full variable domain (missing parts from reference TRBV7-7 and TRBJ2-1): GAGVSQSPRYKVTKRGQDVTLRCDPISSHATLYWYQQALGQGPEFLTYFNYEAQPDKSGLPSDRFSAERPEGSISTLTIQRTEQRDSAMYRCASSLLMSGDHNEQFFGPGTRLTVL.

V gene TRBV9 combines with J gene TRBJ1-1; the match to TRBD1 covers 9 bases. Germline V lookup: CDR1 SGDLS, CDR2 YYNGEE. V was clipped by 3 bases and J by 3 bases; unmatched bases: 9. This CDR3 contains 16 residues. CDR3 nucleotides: TGTGCCAGCAGCGAGCCCCTGGACAGGGGACACACTGAAGCTTTCTTT. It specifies CASSEPLDRGHTEAFF. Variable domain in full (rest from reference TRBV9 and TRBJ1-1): DSGVTQTPKHLITATGQRVTLRCSPRSGDLSVYWYQQSLDQGLQFLIQYYNGEERAKGNILERFSAQQFPDLHSELNLSSLELGDSALYFCASSEPLDRGHTEAFFGQGTRLTVV.